One and the same sample provided the 20 T cell receptor beta chains below, sequenced in a study of cytomegalovirus exposure and HLA in healthy donors. It was with 60 Vbeta and 13 Jbeta primers that the PCR ran. Using immunoSEQ multiplex PCR, the repertoire was profiled, and TCRdb retains in-frame clones only, with some absent. The table includes a few hundred thousand clones, approximately 90% detected once. The sample was PBMCs. All receptors derive from a woman under 30 in good health and CMV-seronegative.

This clone showed up just once. The chain joins TRBV7-2 to TRBJ2-5; TRBD2 agrees at 10 bases. Per the germline V gene, CDR1 is SGHTA and CDR2 is FQGNSA. The CDR3 runs to 16 residues. The V gene end was trimmed by 5 bases and the J gene end by 4 bases; junction bases not matched to a gene: 10. Here the CDR3 reads CASSASGGLGGETQYF. CDR3 in DNA: TGTGCCAGCAGCGCTAGCGGGGGACTAGGGGGAGAGACCCAGTACTTC. Full variable domain (outside the CDR3, taken from reference TRBV7-2 and TRBJ2-5): GAGVSQSPSNKVTEKGKDVELRCDPISGHTALYWYRQSLGQGLEFLIYFQGNSAPDKSGLPSDRFSAERTGGSVSTLTIQRTQQEDSAVYLCASSASGGLGGETQYFGPGTRLLVL.

This chain connects TRBV29-1 to TRBJ2-5; TRBD2 matches at 8 bases. CDR1 and CDR2 (germline): SQVTM, ANQGSEA. Losses at the gene ends were 5 bases for V and 5 bases for J; bases not matched to a gene: 7. The CDR3 totals 13 residues. The CDR3 is CSVRGGIWETQYF. As DNA, the CDR3 is TGCAGCGTTCGGGGGGGGATCTGGGAGACCCAGTACTTC.

V usage is TRBV27 and J usage is TRBJ2-5; 8 positions match TRBD2. V dropped 6 bases and J dropped 5; count of bases not matched to a gene: 8. CDR3 size: 14 residues. The V gene's germline CDR1 is MNHEY and CDR2 SMNVEV (reference sequence). The CDR3 DNA reads as TGTGCCAGCAGCGAGAGCGGGAGCGGGGAGACCCAGTACTTC. It is translated as CASSESGSGETQYF.

The gene calls are TRBV6-5 and TRBJ1-2; perhaps TRBD1 as D (6 bases). The CDR3 is made up of 14 amino acids. Per germline, CDR1 MNHEY and CDR2 SVGAGI. V lost 6 bases, J lost 10 bases, and 21 bases lay in between. The CDR3: CASRPRTGHHVYTF. The CDR3 nucleotides are TGTGCCAGCAGGCCCAGGACGGGACATCATGTCTACACCTTC.

This chain uses TRBV27 with TRBJ2-1, with TRBD1 identical over 8 bases. Trimming cost V 3 bases and J 6 bases; bases outside gene matches: 4. This CDR3 region has 14 residues. Per germline, CDR1 MNHEY and CDR2 SMNVEV (reference sequence). The CDR3, as DNA: TGTGCCAGCAGTTTCGGACAGGGACTCAATGAGCAGTTCTTC. It specifies CASSFGQGLNEQFF.

The genes are TRBV25-1 and TRBJ2-2; a weak D match, TRBD1 (5 bases). The germline V gene encodes CDR1 MGHDK and CDR2 SYGVNS. Trimming cost V 8 bases and J 5 bases, with 12 bases left between them. The CDR3 runs to 13 residues. CDR3 nucleotide sequence: TGTGCCAGCGGGGCCCTGGGGACCGGGGAGCTGTTTTTT. Amino acids: CASGALGTGELFF.

The V call is TRBV25-1, the J call TRBJ2-7, with TRBD2 identical over 7 bases. The CDR3 runs 16 residues. Germline loops: CDR1 MGHDK, CDR2 SYGVNS. J lost 0 bases, V lost 10 bases, and 15 bases had no gene match. The CDR3 sequence is CAIAPLSGDLSYEQYF. DNA of the CDR3: TGTGCCATCGCCCCTTTAAGCGGGGACCTCTCCTACGAGCAGTACTTC.

This chain uses TRBV29-1 with TRBJ2-2; 7 nucleotides match TRBD2. The CDR3 extends over 12 amino acids. The V gene's germline CDR1 is SQVTM and CDR2 ANQGSEA. J was trimmed by 6 bases and V by 6 bases; bases with no gene match: 4. CDR3 coding DNA: TGCAGCGTGACTAGCTTTCCCGGGGAGCTGTTTTTT. Translating gives CSVTSFPGELFF.

J is TRBJ1-1 and V is TRBV4-3; TRBD1 aligns across 9 bases. V shed 5 bases and J 5 bases; nucleotides not matched to a gene: 9. Germline V gives CDR1 LGHNA, CDR2 YSLEER. The CDR3 extends over 15 amino acids. CDR3 DNA: TGCGCCAGCAGCGCACGACAGGGGGGAGGTACTGAAGCTTTCTTT. It specifies CASSARQGGGTEAFF.

The CDR3 coding sequence is TGCGCCAGCAGCCAAAGGCCCCTGGCGGGAGGGTCCTACAATGAGCAGTTCTTC. Protein sequence: CASSQRPLAGGSYNEQFF. The J gene is TRBJ2-1, the V gene TRBV4-1; 9 bases are shared with TRBD2. V lost 2 bases to trimming and J lost 1 base; unmatched junction nucleotides: 9. CDR1 MGHRA and CDR2 YSYEKL come from the germline V gene. The CDR3 extends over 18 amino acids.

The chain uses TRBV7-9 and TRBJ2-3, with TRBD2 matching 12 bases. Losses at the gene ends were 5 bases for V and 6 bases for J; bases not matched to a gene: 9. From germline, CDR1 is SEHNR and CDR2 FQNEAQ (reference sequence). This CDR3 is 16 amino acids long. CDR3 in DNA: TGTGCCAGCAGCCCCCGACTAGCGGGAGTACAGGATACGCAGTATTTT. Protein sequence: CASSPRLAGVQDTQYF.

For this clone: Additional DNA sequences in this sample encode the identical CDR3. The rearrangement joins TRBV9 to TRBJ1-4; D possibly corresponds to TRBD1 (5 bases). This CDR3 contains 15 residues. V was trimmed by 4 bases and J by 2 bases, leaving 12 bases between them. The germline CDR1 and CDR2 sequences are SGDLS and YYNGEE. The CDR3 loop reads CASSIAGMTNEKLFF. The CDR3 DNA reads TGTGCCAGCAGCATCGCAGGGATGACTAATGAAAAACTGTTTTTT. Drawing the rest from reference TRBV9 and TRBJ1-4, the complete variable domain is DSGVTQTPKHLITATGQRVTLRCSPRSGDLSVYWYQQSLDQGLQFLIQYYNGEERAKGNILERFSAQQFPDLHSELNLSSLELGDSALYFCASSIAGMTNEKLFFGSGTQLSVL.

The chain links TRBV7-9 to TRBJ1-1; 8 nucleotides align to TRBD1. Germline assignment: CDR1 SEHNR and CDR2 FQNEAQ (reference sequence). Germline trimming cut 5 bases from V and 2 bases from J; bases unmatched to any gene: 4. CDR3 length: 14 residues. The CDR3 here is CASSRGTGNTEAFF. The CDR3 nucleotides read TGTGCCAGCAGCCGTGGGACAGGCAACACTGAAGCTTTCTTT.

This chain connects TRBV9 to TRBJ2-1, with D possibly matching TRBD1 (5 bases). Trimming took off 4 bases at V and 5 bases at J, with 13 bases between the two ends. The CDR3 extends over 14 amino acids. Per germline, CDR1 SGDLS and CDR2 YYNGEE. Written as DNA, the CDR3 is TGTGCCAGCAGCCTCATCACAGGTCACAATGAGCAGTTCTTC. Translated, it gives CASSLITGHNEQFF.

J is TRBJ2-7 and V is TRBV7-3; no clear D gene. Trimming pared 1 base from V and 5 bases from J, leaving 9 bases between. The CDR3 spans 13 residues. Germline CDR1 and CDR2: SGHTA and FQGTGA. The DNA for the CDR3 is TGTGCCAGCAGCTTAAGCCGAGAGGACGAGCAGTACTTC. Encoded protein: CASSLSREDEQYF.

The chain couples TRBV11-3 to TRBJ1-2; 9 nucleotides line up with TRBD1. There are 15 residues in the CDR3. J gave up 6 bases and V 6 bases, and 11 bases lay outside the gene matches. Per the germline V gene, CDR1 is SGHNT and CDR2 is YENEEA. The CDR3 protein is CASSSGQGLADGYTF. The CDR3 DNA is TGTGCCAGCAGTTCCGGACAGGGGTTAGCCGATGGCTACACCTTC.

V gene TRBV30 combines with J gene TRBJ2-7; 7 bases match TRBD1. The CDR3 runs to 14 residues. Looked up from germline, CDR1 is GTSNPN and CDR2 is SVGIG (reference sequence). After removal of 0 bases from V and 6 bases from J, the junction contained 8 bases not matched to a gene. In DNA, the CDR3 is TGTGCCTGGAGTGTGGGTCGGACAGGCTCCGAGCAGTACTTC. Translated, it gives CAWSVGRTGSEQYF.

This chain joins TRBV6-1 and TRBJ2-4; D is perhaps TRBD2 (5 bases). CDR3 size: 14 residues. The germline V and J ends were trimmed by 2 bases and 3 bases, with 8 bases remaining between them. The germline V gene encodes CDR1 MNHNS and CDR2 SASEGT. The CDR3 spells CASSEKEGKNIQYF. As DNA, the CDR3 is TGTGCCAGCAGTGAAAAAGAGGGCAAAAACATTCAGTACTTC.

The chain employs TRBV18 and TRBJ2-2, with TRBD2 matching 8 bases. Germline V gene data show CDR1 as KGHSH and CDR2 as LQKENI. V lost 1 base, J lost 7 bases, and 8 bases stayed unmatched. The CDR3 has 16 residues. CDR3 region: CASSPLSGGRIGELFF. The CDR3 coding sequence is TGTGCCAGCTCACCACTCAGCGGGGGTCGGATCGGGGAGCTGTTTTTT. Drawing the rest from reference TRBV18 and TRBJ2-2, the complete variable domain is NAGVMQNPRHLVRRRGQEARLRCSPMKGHSHVYWYRQLPEEGLKFMVYLQKENIIDESGMPKERFSAEFPKEGPSILRIQQVVRGDSAAYFCASSPLSGGRIGELFFGEGSRLTVL.

V and J are TRBV30 and TRBJ2-7; D may be TRBD2 (5 bases). The germline V and J ends were trimmed by 3 bases and 3 bases, with 6 bases remaining between them. CDR1 GTSNPN and CDR2 SVGIG come from the germline V gene (reference sequence). The length of the CDR3 is 11 residues. This CDR3 is CAWSGDYEQYF. The DNA for the CDR3 is TGTGCCTGGAGCGGGGACTACGAGCAGTACTTC.